This paragraph reports one TCR beta chain. Its target is not known. The sample originates from a study of Tregs in tolerant kidney transplant recipients. Clones were sequenced by immunoSEQ multiplex PCR, and TCRdb holds only the in-frame ones, with some missing. The sample yields 55,000 to 70,000 clones, approximately 85% seen once. Points from the study as a whole: Antigen-driven expansion was suggested because donor-specific Tregs expanded more than all Tregs in tolerant patients. Some patients' samples used different primers over time, so nucleotide sequences weren't comparable. Tregs expanded with activated donor B cells seemed most donor-specific.

The V and J ends lost 3 bases and 0 bases respectively, with 12 bases between them. The CDR3 contains 15 residues. Germline lookup yields CDR1 MNHNY and CDR2 SVGAGI (reference sequence). This chain connects TRBV6-6 to TRBJ2-7, with TRBD1 as a possible D gene (6 bases). The receptor was isolated from a human donor who received a combined kidney and bone marrow transplant. The sequencing used Tregs from blood, collected before the transplant. CDR3 nucleotide sequence: TGTGCCAGCAGTTATCCCAGGGGAGACTCCTACGAGCAGTACTTC. As protein: CASSYPRGDSYEQYF.